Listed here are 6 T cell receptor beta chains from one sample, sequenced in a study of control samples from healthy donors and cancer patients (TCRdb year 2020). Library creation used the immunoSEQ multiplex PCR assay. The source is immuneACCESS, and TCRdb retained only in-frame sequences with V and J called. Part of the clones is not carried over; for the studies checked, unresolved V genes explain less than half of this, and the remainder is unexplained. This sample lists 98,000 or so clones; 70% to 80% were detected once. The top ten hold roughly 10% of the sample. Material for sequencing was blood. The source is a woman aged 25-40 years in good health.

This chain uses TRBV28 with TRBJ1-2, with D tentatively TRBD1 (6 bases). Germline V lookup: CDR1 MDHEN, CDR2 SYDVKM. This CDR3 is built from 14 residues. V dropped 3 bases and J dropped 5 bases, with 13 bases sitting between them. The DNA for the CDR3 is TGTGCCAGCAGTTTGGCGGGGGGCAAGTATGGCTACACCTTC. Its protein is CASSLAGGKYGYTF.

In DNA form, the CDR3 reads TGTGCCAGTAGTCGACAGGTTATCTCTGGGGCCAACGTCCTGACTTTC. Translated, it gives CASSRQVISGANVLTF. The chain has TRBV19 and TRBJ2-6; perhaps TRBD1 as D (6 bases). Trimming removed 5 bases from V and 0 bases from J, with 11 bases in between. The CDR3 is 16 amino acids. CDR1 and CDR2 (germline): LNHDA, SQIVND (reference sequence). Variable domain in full (rest from reference TRBV19 and TRBJ2-6): DGGITQSPKYLFRKEGQNVTLSCEQNLNHDAMYWYRQDPGQGLRLIYYSQIVNDFQKGDIAEGYSVSREKKESFPLTVTSAQKNPTAFYLCASSRQVISGANVLTFGAGSRLTVL.

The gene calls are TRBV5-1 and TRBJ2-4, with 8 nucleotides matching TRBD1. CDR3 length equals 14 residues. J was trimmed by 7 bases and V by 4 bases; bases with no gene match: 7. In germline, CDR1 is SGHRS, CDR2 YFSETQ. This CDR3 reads CASSLSGQGNIQYF. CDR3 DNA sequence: TGCGCCAGCAGCCTCTCTGGACAGGGCAACATTCAGTACTTC.

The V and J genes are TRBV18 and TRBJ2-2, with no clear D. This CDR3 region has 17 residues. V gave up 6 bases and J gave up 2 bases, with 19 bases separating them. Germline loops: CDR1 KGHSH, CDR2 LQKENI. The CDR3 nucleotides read TGTGCCAGCTCCACCACGGGCCTCATCGTTAACACCGGGGAGCTGTTTTTT. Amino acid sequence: CASSTTGLIVNTGELFF.

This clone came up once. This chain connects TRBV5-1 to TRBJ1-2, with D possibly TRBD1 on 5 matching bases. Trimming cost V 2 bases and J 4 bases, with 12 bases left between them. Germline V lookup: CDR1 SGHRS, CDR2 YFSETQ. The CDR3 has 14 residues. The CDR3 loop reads CASSLDAGFYGYTF. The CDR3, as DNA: TGCGCCAGCAGCTTAGACGCAGGGTTCTATGGCTACACCTTC.

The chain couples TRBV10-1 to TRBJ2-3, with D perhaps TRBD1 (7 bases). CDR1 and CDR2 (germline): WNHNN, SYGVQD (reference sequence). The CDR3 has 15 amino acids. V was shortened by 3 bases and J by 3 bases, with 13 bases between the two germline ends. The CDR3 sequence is CASSERAGGTDTQYF. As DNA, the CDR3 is TGCGCCAGCAGTGAACGGGCAGGGGGGACAGATACGCAGTATTTT.